Listed below are T cell receptor beta chains from one sample, sequenced in a study of radiotherapy plus CTLA-4 blockade in lung cancer. Measured with immunoSEQ multiplex PCR; TCRdb has only the in-frame clones, and not every one. The sample holds tens of thousands of clones; about 78% are singletons and the top ten take roughly 8%. Sequences were derived from peripheral blood, sampled from a patient treated with radiotherapy plus ipilimumab. Every receptor here comes from a human donor with non-small cell lung cancer who had stable disease on radiotherapy plus ipilimumab. The CDR3 runs from the conserved cysteine through the conserved F or W. Each record gives: V gene, D gene, clone size, J gene, CDR3 protein, CDR3 DNA. A D gene is named only where the DNA matches it firmly. Size is stated for part of the rows, as once, few or many counts, or as a class when the clone is expanded.

>TRBV5-1|-|-|TRBJ1-1
CASSQGPPDTEAFF
TGCGCCAGCAGCCAGGGCCCCCCTGACACTGAAGCTTTCTTT
>TRBV6-1|-|-|TRBJ1-4
CASSEGRFEEKLFF
TGTGCCAGCAGTGAAGGGAGGTTTGAAGAAAAACTGTTTTTT
>TRBV15|TRBD1|-|TRBJ2-2
CATSIDHWTGGTGELFF
TGTGCCACCAGCATAGACCATTGGACAGGGGGCACCGGGGAGCTGTTTTTT
>TRBV15|-|-|TRBJ1-1
CATSPWPGNTEAFF
TGTGCCACCAGCCCATGGCCGGGCAACACTGAAGCTTTCTTT
>TRBV10-3|-|-|TRBJ2-3
CAITSTSTDTQYF
TGTGCCATCACCTCTACAAGCACAGATACGCAGTATTTT
>TRBV12-5|-|once|TRBJ2-5
CASGLVRETQYF
TGTGCTAGTGGTTTGGTTCGGGAGACCCAGTACTTC
>TRBV10-3|TRBD1|-|TRBJ1-2
CAISDYRGDYGYTF
TGTGCCATCAGTGATTACAGGGGTGACTATGGCTACACCTTC
>TRBV5-5|-|-|TRBJ1-5
CASSPRSGSNQPQHF
TGTGCCAGCAGCCCCAGGAGTGGGAGCAATCAGCCCCAGCATTTT
>TRBV19|TRBD2|-|TRBJ2-1
CASRVTSGLPHEQFF
TGTGCCAGTAGGGTGACTAGCGGTCTCCCCCATGAGCAGTTCTTC
>TRBV30|-|once|TRBJ1-1
CAWSVLAGWMNTEAFF
TGTGCCTGGAGTGTACTGGCAGGGTGGATGAACACTGAAGCTTTCTTT
>TRBV10-1|TRBD1|-|TRBJ1-5
CASSTGDSQPQHF
TGCGCCAGCAGCACAGGGGATAGTCAGCCCCAGCATTTT
>TRBV2|TRBD1|-|TRBJ1-1
CASSPTGGLHAFF
TGTGCCAGCAGCCCTACAGGGGGTCTGCACGCTTTCTTT
>TRBV2|-|-|TRBJ1-4
CASNIKLNEKLFF
TGTGCCAGCAATATAAAGCTTAACGAAAAACTGTTTTTT
>TRBV7-6|TRBD2|-|TRBJ2-3
CASRLSGERDTQYF
TGTGCCAGCCGGCTCAGCGGGGAGAGGGATACGCAGTATTTT
>TRBV6-5|-|few|TRBJ1-1
CASSYHNTGNTEAFF
TGTGCCAGCAGTTACCACAATACAGGGAACACTGAAGCTTTCTTT
>TRBV9|TRBD1|few|TRBJ1-3
CASSGGQGTGNTIYF
TGTGCCAGCAGCGGGGGACAGGGGACTGGAAACACCATATATTTT
>TRBV27|TRBD1|-|TRBJ1-4
CASRGDRVLDEKLFF
TGTGCCAGCAGGGGGGACAGGGTACTTGATGAAAAACTGTTTTTT
>TRBV11-2|TRBD2|once|TRBJ2-3
CASSLGSAGGRFLDTQYF
TGTGCCAGCAGCTTGGGTTCAGCGGGGGGGCGATTTTTGGATACGCAGTATTTT
>TRBV6-5|-|-|TRBJ2-2
CASSYTGISGELFF
TGTGCCAGCAGTTACACAGGGATCTCCGGGGAGCTGTTTTTT
>TRBV5-6|TRBD1|-|TRBJ1-2
CASIRGTGYGYTF
TGTGCCAGCATCCGAGGGACAGGATATGGCTACACCTTC
>TRBV2|-|-|TRBJ1-1
CASSEGGRVEAFF
TGTGCCAGCAGTGAAGGAGGTCGGGTTGAAGCTTTCTTT
>TRBV5-1|-|-|TRBJ1-5
CASSLIGDFNQPQHF
TGCGCCAGCAGCTTAATAGGAGACTTCAATCAGCCCCAGCATTTT
>TRBV5-4|-|-|TRBJ2-5
CASSLGGGKETQYF
TGTGCCAGCAGCTTGGGGGGCGGGAAAGAGACCCAGTACTTC
>TRBV5-4|-|-|TRBJ2-5
CASSSEKTGLGETQYF
TGTGCCAGCAGCTCAGAAAAAACAGGGTTAGGGGAGACCCAGTACTTC
>TRBV5-1|-|-|TRBJ1-2
CASSRRGTDQPGDYGYTF
TGCGCCAGCAGCAGAAGAGGGACGGACCAACCTGGTGACTATGGCTACACCTTC
>TRBV10-3|TRBD2|once|TRBJ2-5
CATSDSGGQGETQYF
TGTGCCACCTCGGATAGCGGGGGACAAGGAGAGACCCAGTACTTC
>TRBV6-1|-|-|TRBJ1-5
CASSEAAGGQPQHF
TGTGCCAGCAGTGAAGCCGCCGGGGGGCAGCCCCAGCATTTT
>TRBV18|-|-|TRBJ1-1
CASSPNQNTEAFF
TGTGCCAGCTCACCAAACCAAAACACTGAAGCTTTCTTT
>TRBV6-1|TRBD1|-|TRBJ1-6
CASSERQGSSPLHF
TGTGCCAGCAGTGAGCGACAGGGGAGTTCACCCCTCCACTTT
>TRBV5-6|-|-|TRBJ1-5
CASSWYRTNQPQHF
TGTGCCAGCAGCTGGTACAGAACCAATCAGCCCCAGCATTTT
>TRBV5-1|-|-|TRBJ1-1
CASSRRDTPLNTEAFF
TGCGCCAGCAGCCGCCGGGACACGCCTTTGAACACTGAAGCTTTCTTT
>TRBV28|-|-|TRBJ1-1
CASSLPDGIEAFF
TGTGCCAGCAGCCTACCCGACGGAATTGAAGCTTTCTTT
>TRBV6-5|-|-|TRBJ2-7
CALGEEEYEQYF
TGTGCTTTAGGGGAGGAAGAGTACGAGCAGTACTTC
>TRBV25-1|TRBD1|-|TRBJ2-2
CASSAGQGVVTGELFF
TGTGCCAGCAGTGCCGGACAGGGAGTGGTCACCGGGGAGCTGTTTTTT